The clone carrying this T cell receptor (beta chain) has only a few counts. What it recognizes is unknown. The entry originates in a study of cytomegalovirus exposure and HLA in healthy donors. General study findings and limits: It was in a later analysis that TCR association rates were seen to vary by HLA locus, highest for DRB1 and lowest for HLA-C. As confirmed in vitro, a few CMV-associated chains were specific for CMV antigens. In presence/absence analyses, roughly uniform sequencing depth across donors was assumed.

Primers included in the PCR were 60 Vbeta and 13 Jbeta primers. Profiled with immunoSEQ multiplex PCR; TCRdb holds only in-frame clones, not every one. The sample shows under 150,000 clones, 78% of them seen only once. The TCR originated in a woman aged 40 to 50 in good health and CMV-seronegative. Material for sequencing was PBMCs.

The CDR3 nucleotides read TGTGCCAGCAGTGAGAGTAGGAACACTGAAGCTTTCTTT. Its translation: CASSESRNTEAFF. The chain couples TRBV6-4 to TRBJ1-1; D remains unclear. The V gene lost 3 bases and the J gene lost 1 base, with 6 bases spanning the gap. The CDR3 is made up of 13 amino acids. CDR1 is MRHNA and CDR2 is SNTAGT in the germline V gene.